The subject of this entry is one T cell receptor beta chain. As yet, its antigen is unknown. One junction end disagrees with the germline gene, perhaps due to a read error. PCR used 60 Vbeta primers and 13 Jbeta primers. Method: immunoSEQ multiplex PCR; TCRdb's copy keeps in-frame clones and lacks some. The sample holds 20,000 or so clones, over 75% seen once. CDR1 and CDR2 from the germline V gene are MNHEY and SVGAGI. This CDR3 has 15 residues. This specimen comes from a study of cytomegalovirus exposure and HLA in healthy donors. Study-level points and caveats: According to the study, 160 or so TCR beta chains were cytomegalovirus-associated. Indistinguishable V segments, including TRBV6-2 and TRBV6-3, were excluded.

The sequencing input was PBMCs. This clonotype was obtained from a man between 60 and 75 years old in good health and CMV-seronegative. The rearrangement joins TRBV6-5 to TRBJ1-2; 11 bases are a match to TRBD1. The CDR3 reads CASSRPGQGDYGYPF. In DNA form, the CDR3 reads TGTGCCAGCAGTCGACCGGGACAGGGGGACTATGGCTACCCCTTC.